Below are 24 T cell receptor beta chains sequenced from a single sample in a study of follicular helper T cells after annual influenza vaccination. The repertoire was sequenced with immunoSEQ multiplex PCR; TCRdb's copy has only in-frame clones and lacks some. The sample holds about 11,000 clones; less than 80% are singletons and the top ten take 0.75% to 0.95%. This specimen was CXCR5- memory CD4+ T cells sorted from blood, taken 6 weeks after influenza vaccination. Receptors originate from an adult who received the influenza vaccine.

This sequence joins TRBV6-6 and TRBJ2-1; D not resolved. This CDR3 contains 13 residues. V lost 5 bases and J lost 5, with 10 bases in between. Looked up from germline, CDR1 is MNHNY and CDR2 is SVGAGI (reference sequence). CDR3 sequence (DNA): TGTGCCAGCAGTAAGACCGTCCACAATGAGCAGTTCTTC. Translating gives CASSKTVHNEQFF.

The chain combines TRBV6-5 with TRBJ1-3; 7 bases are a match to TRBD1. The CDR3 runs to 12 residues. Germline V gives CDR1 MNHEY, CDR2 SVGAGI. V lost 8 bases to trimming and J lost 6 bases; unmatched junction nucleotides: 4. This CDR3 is CASAGTANTIYF. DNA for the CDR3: TGTGCCAGCGCCGGGACAGCAAACACCATATATTTT.

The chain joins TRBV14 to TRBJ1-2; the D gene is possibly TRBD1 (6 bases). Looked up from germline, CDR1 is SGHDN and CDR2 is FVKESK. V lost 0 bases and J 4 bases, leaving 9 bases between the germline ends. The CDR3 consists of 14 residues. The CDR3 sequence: CASSQDARGYGYTF. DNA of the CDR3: TGTGCCAGCAGCCAAGATGCCAGGGGCTATGGCTACACCTTC.

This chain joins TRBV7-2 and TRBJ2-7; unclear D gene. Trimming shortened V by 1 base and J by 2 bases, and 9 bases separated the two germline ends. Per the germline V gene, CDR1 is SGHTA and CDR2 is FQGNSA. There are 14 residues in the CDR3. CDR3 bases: TGTGCCAGCAGCTTAGGTGGCAATGCCTACGAGCAGTACTTC. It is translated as CASSLGGNAYEQYF. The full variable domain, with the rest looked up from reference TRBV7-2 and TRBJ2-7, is GAGVSQSPSNKVTEKGKDVELRCDPISGHTALYWYRQSLGQGLEFLIYFQGNSAPDKSGLPSDRFSAERTGGSVSTLTIQRTQQEDSAVYLCASSLGGNAYEQYFGPGTRLTVT.

CDR3 loop: CASSQVGGGAAEQFF. In DNA form, the CDR3 reads TGTGCCAGCAGCCAGGTGGGCGGGGGGGCCGCTGAGCAGTTCTTC. This sequence joins TRBV13 and TRBJ2-1, with TRBD2 matching over 9 bases. Germline trimming cut 5 bases from V and 9 bases from J; bases unmatched to any gene: 11. Germline CDR1 and CDR2: PRHDT and FYEKMQ (reference sequence). The CDR3 length is 15 residues.

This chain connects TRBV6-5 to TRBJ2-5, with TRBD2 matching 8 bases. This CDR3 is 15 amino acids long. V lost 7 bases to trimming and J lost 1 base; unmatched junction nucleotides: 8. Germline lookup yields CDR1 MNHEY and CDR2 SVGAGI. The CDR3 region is CASKKAGAGQETQYF. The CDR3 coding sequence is TGTGCCAGCAAAAAAGCGGGGGCCGGCCAAGAGACCCAGTACTTC.

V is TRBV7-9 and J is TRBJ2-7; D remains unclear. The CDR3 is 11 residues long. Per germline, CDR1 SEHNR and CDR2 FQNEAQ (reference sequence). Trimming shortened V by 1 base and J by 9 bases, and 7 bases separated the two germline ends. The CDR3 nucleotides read TGTGCCAGCAGCTTAGGCGTCGGGCAGTACTTC. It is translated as CASSLGVGQYF.

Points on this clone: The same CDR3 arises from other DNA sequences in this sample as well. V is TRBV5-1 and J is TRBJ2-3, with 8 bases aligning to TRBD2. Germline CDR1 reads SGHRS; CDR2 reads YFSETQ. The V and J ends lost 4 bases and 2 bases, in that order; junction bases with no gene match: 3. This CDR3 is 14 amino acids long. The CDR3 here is CASSHGGDTDTQYF. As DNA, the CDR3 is TGCGCCAGCAGCCACGGGGGGGACACAGATACGCAGTATTTT. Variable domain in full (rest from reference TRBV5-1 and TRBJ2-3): KAGVTQTPRYLIKTRGQQVTLSCSPISGHRSVSWYQQTPGQGLQFLFEYFSETQRNKGNFPGRFSGRQFSNSRSEMNVSTLELGDSALYLCASSHGGDTDTQYFGPGTRLTVL.

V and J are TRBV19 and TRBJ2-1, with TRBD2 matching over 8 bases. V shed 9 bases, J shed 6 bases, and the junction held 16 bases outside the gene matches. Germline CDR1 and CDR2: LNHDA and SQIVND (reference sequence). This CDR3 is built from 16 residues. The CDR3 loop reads CASTPTPGLVSNEQFF. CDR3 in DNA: TGTGCCAGCACACCAACCCCGGGACTAGTAAGCAATGAGCAGTTCTTC.

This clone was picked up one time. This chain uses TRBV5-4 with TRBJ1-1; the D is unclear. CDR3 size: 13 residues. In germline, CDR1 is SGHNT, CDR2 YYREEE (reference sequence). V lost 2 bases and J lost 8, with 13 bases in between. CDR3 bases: TGTGCCAGCAGCTTAGGGCCCGCGCGAGAAGCTTTCTTT. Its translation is CASSLGPAREAFF.

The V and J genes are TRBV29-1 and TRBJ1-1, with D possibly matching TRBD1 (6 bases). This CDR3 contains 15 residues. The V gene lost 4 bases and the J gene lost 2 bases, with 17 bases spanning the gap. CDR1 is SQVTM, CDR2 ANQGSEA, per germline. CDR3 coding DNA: TGCAGCGTTGCCGCCGGACAGATTTATAACACTGAAGCTTTCTTT. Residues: CSVAAGQIYNTEAFF. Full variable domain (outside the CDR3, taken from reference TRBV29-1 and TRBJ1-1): SAVISQKPSRDICQRGTSLTIQCQVDSQVTMMFWYRQQPGQSLTLIATANQGSEATYESGFVIDKFPISRPNLTFSTLTVSNMSPEDSSIYLCSVAAGQIYNTEAFFGQGTRLTVV.

The DNA of the CDR3 is TGTGCCAGCAGCAGGGGAGGGACTGAAGCTTTCTTT. It encodes CASSRGGTEAFF. The chain carries TRBV6-1 and TRBJ1-1; D is possibly TRBD1 (6 bases). Trimming removed 6 bases at V and 5 bases at J, with 10 bases between. The CDR3 has 12 residues. Germline V gene sequence: CDR1 MNHNS, CDR2 SASEGT.

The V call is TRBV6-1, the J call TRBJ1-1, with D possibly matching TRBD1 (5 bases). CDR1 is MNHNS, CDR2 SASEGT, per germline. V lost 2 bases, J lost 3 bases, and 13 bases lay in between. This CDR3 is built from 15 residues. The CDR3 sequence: CASSELSGGYTEAFF. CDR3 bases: TGTGCCAGCAGTGAATTATCGGGGGGATACACTGAAGCTTTCTTT.

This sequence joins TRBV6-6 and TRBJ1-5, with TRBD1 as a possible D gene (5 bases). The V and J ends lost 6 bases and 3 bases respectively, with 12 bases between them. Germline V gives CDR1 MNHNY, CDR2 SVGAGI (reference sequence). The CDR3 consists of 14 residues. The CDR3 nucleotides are TGTGCCAGCAGCACGTGGGGACCCAATCAGCCCCAGCATTTT. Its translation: CASSTWGPNQPQHF.

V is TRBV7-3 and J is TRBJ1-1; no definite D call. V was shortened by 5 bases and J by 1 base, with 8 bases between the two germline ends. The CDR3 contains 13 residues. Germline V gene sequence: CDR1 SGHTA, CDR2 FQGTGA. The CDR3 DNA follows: TGTGCCAGCAGCCCCCAAGCGAACACTGAAGCTTTCTTT. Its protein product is CASSPQANTEAFF.

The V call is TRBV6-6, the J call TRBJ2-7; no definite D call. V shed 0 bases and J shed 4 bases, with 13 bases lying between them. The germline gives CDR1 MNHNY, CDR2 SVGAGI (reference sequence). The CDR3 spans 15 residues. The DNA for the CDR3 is TGTGCCAGCAGTTACTCTGGGGTAGGATCGTACGAGCAGTACTTC. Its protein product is CASSYSGVGSYEQYF.

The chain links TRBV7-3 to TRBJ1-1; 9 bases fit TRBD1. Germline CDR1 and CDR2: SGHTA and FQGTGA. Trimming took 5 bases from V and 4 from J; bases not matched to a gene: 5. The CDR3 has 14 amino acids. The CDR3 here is CASSRDRGSTEAFF. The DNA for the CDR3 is TGTGCCAGCAGCCGAGACAGGGGGAGCACTGAAGCTTTCTTT.

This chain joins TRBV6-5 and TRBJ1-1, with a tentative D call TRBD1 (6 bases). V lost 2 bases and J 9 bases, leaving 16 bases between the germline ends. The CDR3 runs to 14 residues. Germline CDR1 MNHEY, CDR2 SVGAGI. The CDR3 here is CASSYEGGLGKAFF. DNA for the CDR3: TGTGCCAGCAGTTACGAGGGGGGCCTGGGGAAAGCTTTCTTT.

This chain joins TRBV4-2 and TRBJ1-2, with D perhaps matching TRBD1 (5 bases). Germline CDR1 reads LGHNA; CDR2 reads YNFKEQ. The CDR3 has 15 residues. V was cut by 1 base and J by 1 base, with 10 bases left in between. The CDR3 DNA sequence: TGTGCCAGCAGCCAAGTTGGTGGGGGTAACTATGGCTACACCTTC. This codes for CASSQVGGGNYGYTF.

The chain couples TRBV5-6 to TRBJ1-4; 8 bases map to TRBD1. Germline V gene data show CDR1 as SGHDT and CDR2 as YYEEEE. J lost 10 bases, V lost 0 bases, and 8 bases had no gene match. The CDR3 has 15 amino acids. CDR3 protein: CASSLARQGRVKLFF. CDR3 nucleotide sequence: TGTGCCAGCAGCTTGGCACGACAGGGGCGTGTAAAACTGTTTTTT.

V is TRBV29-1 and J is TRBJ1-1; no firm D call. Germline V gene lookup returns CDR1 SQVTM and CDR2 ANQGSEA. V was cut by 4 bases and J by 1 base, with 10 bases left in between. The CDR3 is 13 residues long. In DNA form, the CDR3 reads TGCAGCGTTGTGGAGCAACAGAACACTGAAGCTTTCTTT. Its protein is CSVVEQQNTEAFF.

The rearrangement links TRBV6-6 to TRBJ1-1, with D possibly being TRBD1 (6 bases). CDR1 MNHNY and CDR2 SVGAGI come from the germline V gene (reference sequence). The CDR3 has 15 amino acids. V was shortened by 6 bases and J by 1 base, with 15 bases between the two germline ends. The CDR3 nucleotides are TGTGCCAGCAGAGACGGGGGGCTTGGGAACACTGAAGCTTTCTTT. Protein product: CASRDGGLGNTEAFF.

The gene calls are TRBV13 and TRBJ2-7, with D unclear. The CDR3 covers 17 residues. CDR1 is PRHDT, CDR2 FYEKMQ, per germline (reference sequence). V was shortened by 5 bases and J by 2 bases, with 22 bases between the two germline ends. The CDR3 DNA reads TGTGCCAGCAGCCCCCGCGCGTCTAGGGTTCGTCCCTACGAGCAGTACTTC. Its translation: CASSPRASRVRPYEQYF.

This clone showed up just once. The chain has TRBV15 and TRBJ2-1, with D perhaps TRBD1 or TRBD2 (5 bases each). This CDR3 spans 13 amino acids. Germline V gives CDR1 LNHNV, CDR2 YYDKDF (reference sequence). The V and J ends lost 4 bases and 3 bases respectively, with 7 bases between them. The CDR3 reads CATSKGRYNEQFF. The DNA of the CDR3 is TGTGCCACCAGCAAGGGACGCTACAATGAGCAGTTCTTC.